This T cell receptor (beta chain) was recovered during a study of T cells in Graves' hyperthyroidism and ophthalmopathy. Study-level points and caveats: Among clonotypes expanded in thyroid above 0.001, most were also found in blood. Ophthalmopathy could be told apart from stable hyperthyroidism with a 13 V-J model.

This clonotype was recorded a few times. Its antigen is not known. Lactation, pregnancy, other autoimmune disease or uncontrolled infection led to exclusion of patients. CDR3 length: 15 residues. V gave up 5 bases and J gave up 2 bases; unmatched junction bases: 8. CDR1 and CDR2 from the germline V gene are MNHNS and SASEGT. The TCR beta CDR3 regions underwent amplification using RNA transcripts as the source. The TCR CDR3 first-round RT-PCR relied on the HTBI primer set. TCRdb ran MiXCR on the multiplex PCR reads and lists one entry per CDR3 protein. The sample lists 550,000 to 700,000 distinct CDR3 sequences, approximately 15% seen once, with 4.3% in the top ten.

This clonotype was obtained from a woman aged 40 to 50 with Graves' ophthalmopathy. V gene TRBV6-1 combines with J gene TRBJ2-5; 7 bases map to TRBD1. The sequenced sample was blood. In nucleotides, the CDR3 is TGTGCCAGCAGTCCTGGGACAGCTCCTCAAGAGACCCAGTACTTC. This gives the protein CASSPGTAPQETQYF.